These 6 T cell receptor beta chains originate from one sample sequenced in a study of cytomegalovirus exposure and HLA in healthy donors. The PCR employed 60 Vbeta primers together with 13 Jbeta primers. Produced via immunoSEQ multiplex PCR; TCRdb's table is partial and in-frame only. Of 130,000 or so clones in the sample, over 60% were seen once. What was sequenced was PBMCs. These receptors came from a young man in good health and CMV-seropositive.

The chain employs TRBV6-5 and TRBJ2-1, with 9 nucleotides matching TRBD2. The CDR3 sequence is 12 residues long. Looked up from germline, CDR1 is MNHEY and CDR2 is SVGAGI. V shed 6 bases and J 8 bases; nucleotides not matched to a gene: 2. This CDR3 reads CASRGLAHEQFF. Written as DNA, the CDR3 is TGTGCCAGCAGGGGACTAGCTCATGAGCAGTTCTTC.

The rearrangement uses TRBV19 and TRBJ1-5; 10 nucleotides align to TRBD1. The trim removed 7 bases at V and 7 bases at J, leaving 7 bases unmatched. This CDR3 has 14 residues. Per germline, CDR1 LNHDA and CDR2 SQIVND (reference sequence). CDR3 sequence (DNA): TGTGCCAGTATCGGGGACAGGGGAGGACAGCCCCAGCATTTT. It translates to CASIGDRGGQPQHF.

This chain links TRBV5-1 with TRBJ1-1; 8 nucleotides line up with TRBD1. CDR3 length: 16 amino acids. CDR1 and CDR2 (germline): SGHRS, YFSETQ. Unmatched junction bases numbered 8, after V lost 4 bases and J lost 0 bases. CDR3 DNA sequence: TGCGCCAGCAGCGATGGACAGGGTAGGATGAACACTGAAGCTTTCTTT. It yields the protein CASSDGQGRMNTEAFF. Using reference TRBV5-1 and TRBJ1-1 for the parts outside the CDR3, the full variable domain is KAGVTQTPRYLIKTRGQQVTLSCSPISGHRSVSWYQQTPGQGLQFLFEYFSETQRNKGNFPGRFSGRQFSNSRSEMNVSTLELGDSALYLCASSDGQGRMNTEAFFGQGTRLTVV.

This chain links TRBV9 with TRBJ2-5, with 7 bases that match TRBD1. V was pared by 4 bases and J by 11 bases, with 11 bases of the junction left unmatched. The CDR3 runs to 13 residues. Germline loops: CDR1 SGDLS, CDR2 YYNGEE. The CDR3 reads CASSPRQGWEQYF. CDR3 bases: TGTGCCAGCAGCCCCAGACAGGGATGGGAGCAGTACTTC. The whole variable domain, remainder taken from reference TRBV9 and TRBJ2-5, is DSGVTQTPKHLITATGQRVTLRCSPRSGDLSVYWYQQSLDQGLQFLIQYYNGEERAKGNILERFSAQQFPDLHSELNLSSLELGDSALYFCASSPRQGWEQYFGPGTRLLVL.

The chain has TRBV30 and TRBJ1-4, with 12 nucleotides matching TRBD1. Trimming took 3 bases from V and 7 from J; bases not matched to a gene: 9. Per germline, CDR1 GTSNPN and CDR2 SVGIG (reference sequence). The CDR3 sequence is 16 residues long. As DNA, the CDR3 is TGTGCCTGGAGCCCGGGACAGGGGGCGTGGGGTGAAAAACTGTTTTTT. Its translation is CAWSPGQGAWGEKLFF.

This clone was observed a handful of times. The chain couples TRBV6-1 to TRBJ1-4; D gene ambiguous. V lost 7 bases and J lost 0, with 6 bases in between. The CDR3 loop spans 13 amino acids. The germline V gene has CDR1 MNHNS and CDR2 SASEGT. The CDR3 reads CASTGSTNEKLFF. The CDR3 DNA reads TGTGCCAGCACCGGGTCAACTAATGAAAAACTGTTTTTT.